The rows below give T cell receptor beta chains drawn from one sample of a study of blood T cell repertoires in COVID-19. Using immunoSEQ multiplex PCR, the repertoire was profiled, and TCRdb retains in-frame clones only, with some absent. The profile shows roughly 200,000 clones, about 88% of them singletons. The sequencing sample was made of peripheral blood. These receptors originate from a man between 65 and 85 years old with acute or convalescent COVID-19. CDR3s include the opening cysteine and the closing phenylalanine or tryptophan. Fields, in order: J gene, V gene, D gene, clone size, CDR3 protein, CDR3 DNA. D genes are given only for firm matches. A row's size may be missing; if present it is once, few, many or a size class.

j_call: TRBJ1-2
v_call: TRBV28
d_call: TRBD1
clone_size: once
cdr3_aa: CASSHRGVVSYGYTF
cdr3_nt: TGTGCCAGCAGCCACAGGGGGGTGGTGAGCTATGGCTACACCTTC

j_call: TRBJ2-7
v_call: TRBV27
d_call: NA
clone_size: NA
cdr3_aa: CASSVSSGHRQYF
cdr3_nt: TGTGCCAGCAGTGTCTCATCAGGGCATCGGCAGTACTTC

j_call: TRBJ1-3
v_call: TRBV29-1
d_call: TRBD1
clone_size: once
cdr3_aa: CSAADRGHFYSGNTIYF
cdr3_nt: TGCAGCGCTGCGGACAGGGGGCATTTTTACTCTGGAAACACCATATATTTT

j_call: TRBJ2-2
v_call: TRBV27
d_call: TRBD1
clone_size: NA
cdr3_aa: CASTSRGGGNTGELFF
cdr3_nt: TGTGCCAGCACGAGTCGAGGGGGCGGGAACACCGGGGAGCTGTTTTTT

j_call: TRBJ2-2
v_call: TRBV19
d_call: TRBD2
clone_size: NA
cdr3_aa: CASTYVAGVLGGANTGELFF
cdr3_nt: TGTGCCAGTACCTATGTAGCGGGAGTATTAGGGGGGGCGAACACCGGGGAGCTGTTTTTT

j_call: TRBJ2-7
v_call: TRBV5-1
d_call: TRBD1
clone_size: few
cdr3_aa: CASSLRDRSYEQYF
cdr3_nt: TGCGCCAGCAGCCTCCGGGACAGGAGCTACGAGCAGTACTTC

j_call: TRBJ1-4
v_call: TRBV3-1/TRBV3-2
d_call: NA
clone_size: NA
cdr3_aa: CASSQEGGRNEKLFF
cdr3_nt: TGTGCCAGCAGCCAAGAGGGGGGGCGTAATGAAAAACTGTTTTTT

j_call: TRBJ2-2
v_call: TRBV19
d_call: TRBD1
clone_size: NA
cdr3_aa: CASSGQGSLGTGELFF
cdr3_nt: TGTGCCAGTTCAGGACAGGGGTCCCTAGGCACCGGGGAGCTGTTTTTT

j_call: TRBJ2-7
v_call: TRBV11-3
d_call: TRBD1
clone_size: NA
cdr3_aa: CASSSQRTGPYEQYF
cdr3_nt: TGTGCCAGCAGCAGCCAACGGACAGGCCCCTACGAGCAGTACTTC

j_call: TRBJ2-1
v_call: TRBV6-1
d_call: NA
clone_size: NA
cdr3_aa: CASSEAFGSYNEQFF
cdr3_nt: TGTGCCAGCAGTGAAGCATTCGGCTCCTACAATGAGCAGTTCTTC

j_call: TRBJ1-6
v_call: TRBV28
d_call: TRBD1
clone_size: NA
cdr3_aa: CASSLTGDRSPLHF
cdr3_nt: TGTGCCAGCAGTTTAACAGGGGACAGGTCACCCCTCCACTTT

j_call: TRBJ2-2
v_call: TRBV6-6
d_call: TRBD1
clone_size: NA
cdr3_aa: CASSRGQMGQATNTGELFF
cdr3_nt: TGTGCCAGCAGTCGCGGACAGATGGGACAGGCGACCAACACCGGGGAGCTGTTTTTT

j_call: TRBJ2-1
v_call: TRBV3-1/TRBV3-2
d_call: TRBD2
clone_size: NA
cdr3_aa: CASSWTGTNNNEQFF
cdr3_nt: TGTGCCAGCAGCTGGACCGGGACTAACAACAATGAGCAGTTCTTC

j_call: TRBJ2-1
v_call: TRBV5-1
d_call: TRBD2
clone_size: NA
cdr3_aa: CASSVTSGSYNEQFF
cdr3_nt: TGCGCCAGCAGCGTGACTAGCGGCTCCTACAATGAGCAGTTCTTC

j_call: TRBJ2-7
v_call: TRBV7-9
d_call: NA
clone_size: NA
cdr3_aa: CASSLGGQFYEQYF
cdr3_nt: TGTGCCAGCAGCTTAGGCGGTCAGTTCTACGAGCAGTACTTC

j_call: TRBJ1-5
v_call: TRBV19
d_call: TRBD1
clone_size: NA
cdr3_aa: CASSSGQGTPWQPQHF
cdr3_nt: TGTGCCAGTAGTTCGGGACAGGGAACCCCGTGGCAGCCCCAGCATTTT

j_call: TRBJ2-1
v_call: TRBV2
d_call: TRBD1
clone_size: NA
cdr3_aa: CASSVDRVNEQFF
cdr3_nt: TGTGCCAGCAGTGTTGACAGGGTCAATGAGCAGTTCTTC

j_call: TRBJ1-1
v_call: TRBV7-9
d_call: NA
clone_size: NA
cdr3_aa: CASSTQGGGTEAFF
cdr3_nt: TGTGCCAGCAGTACACAGGGAGGGGGCACTGAAGCTTTCTTT

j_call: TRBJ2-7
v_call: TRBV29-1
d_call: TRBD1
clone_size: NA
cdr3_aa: CSVITRDRAYEQYF
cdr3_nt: TGCAGCGTCATAACCCGGGACAGAGCTTACGAGCAGTACTTC

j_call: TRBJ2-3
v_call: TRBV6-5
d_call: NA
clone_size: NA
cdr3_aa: CASSYSGLHTDTQYF
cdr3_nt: TGTGCCAGCAGTTACAGCGGACTGCACACAGATACGCAGTATTTT

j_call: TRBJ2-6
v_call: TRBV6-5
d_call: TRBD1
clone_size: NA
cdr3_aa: CANRDSRSGANVLTF
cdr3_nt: TGTGCCAACCGGGACAGTAGATCTGGGGCCAACGTCCTGACTTTC

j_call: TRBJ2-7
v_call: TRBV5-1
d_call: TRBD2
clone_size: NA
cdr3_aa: CASRTLAERAYEQYF
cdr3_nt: TGCGCCAGCAGGACACTAGCGGAGAGAGCCTACGAGCAGTACTTC

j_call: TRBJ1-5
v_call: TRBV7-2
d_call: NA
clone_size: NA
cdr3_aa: CASSLEAGWSNQPQHF
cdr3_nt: TGTGCCAGCAGCTTAGAGGCAGGGTGGAGCAATCAGCCCCAGCATTTT

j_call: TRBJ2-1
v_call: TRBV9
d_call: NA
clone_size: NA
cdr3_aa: CASTSYTGGVSEQFF
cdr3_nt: TGTGCCAGCACCTCGTACACTGGCGGGGTAAGTGAGCAGTTCTTC

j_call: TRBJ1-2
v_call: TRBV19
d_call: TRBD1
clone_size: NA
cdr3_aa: CASSISLRTGSYGYTF
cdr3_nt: TGTGCCAGTAGTATTTCCCTCCGGACAGGGTCCTATGGCTACACCTTC

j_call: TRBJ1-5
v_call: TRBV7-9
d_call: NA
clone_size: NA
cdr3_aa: CASSLGGEGQPQHF
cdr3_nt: TGTGCCAGCAGCTTAGGGGGGGAGGGCCAGCCCCAGCATTTT

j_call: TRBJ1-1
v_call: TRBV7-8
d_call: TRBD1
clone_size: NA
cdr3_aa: CASSLLATGALGTEAFF
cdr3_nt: TGTGCCAGCAGCTTATTGGCCACAGGGGCCCTGGGGACTGAAGCTTTCTTT

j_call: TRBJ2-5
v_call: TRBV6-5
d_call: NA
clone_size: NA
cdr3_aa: CASSYSGVKETQYF
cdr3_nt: TGTGCCAGCAGTTACTCGGGAGTGAAAGAGACCCAGTACTTC

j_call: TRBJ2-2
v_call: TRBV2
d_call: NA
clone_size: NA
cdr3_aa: CASRLGHTGELFF
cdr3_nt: TGTGCCAGCAGGCTGGGCCACACCGGGGAGCTGTTTTTT

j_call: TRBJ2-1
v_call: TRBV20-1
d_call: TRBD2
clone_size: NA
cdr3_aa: CSASSGRIYNEQFF
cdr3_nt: TGCAGTGCTAGTAGCGGGAGAATTTACAATGAGCAGTTCTTC